What follows is one T cell receptor (beta chain) and its context. Within its sample, this clone is medium-sized (0.01 to 0.1%). The antigen it recognizes is unknown. The record has no base qualities; no much larger clone is one base away. This sample was taken from a study of cytomegalovirus exposure and HLA in healthy donors (TCRdb year 2017). For the study in its entirety: According to an earlier analysis of 587 of the donors, some 180 million T cells yielded over 90 million unique TCR beta sequences and about 300 Gb of sequence data. The study used immunosequencing to profile the T cell repertoires of approximately 650 subjects and linked those repertoires to cytomegalovirus serostatus. In addition to the first cohort of hundreds of subjects, a separate validation cohort of 120 different subjects was used. Every discovery cohort repertoire had been produced on one sequencing platform. The study combined high-throughput TCR immunosequencing, statistical association of individual TCRs with disease status, and machine learning to predict cytomegalovirus infection status. The study aimed to test whether signatures of past pathogen exposure could be identified by cataloging public T cell receptors. Both class I and class II loci were covered by HLA typing, at four-digit resolution. About 330 gigabases of sequencing data and tens of millions of unique TCR sequences made up an early release that covered roughly 670 HLA-typed donors. The number of donors typed differed by locus, with roughly 629-640 for A, B, C, DRB1 and DQB1, 522 for DQA1, 606 for DPA1, and 400 to 490 for DPB1. Of the approximately 400 genotyped donors, less than 90% were placed in the genetic ancestry cluster associated with self-reported Caucasian donors. The later analysis used no new phenotypic data to find candidate immune exposures, relying instead on TCR beta sequences and their occurrence across donors. To decide whether each TCR beta V gene segment behaved as functional or pseudogenic, an earlier analysis of fewer than 750 of the donors relied on high-throughput TCR beta sequencing. A later analysis re-examined previously published TCR beta repertoires from roughly 720 donors and added high-resolution HLA genotyping to investigate patterns of TCR occurrence. Donor age, sex, ethnicity and CMV serostatus were compiled together with the repertoire data. A later genetic analysis used genome-wide SNP genotypes for about three fifths of the 666 donors, treating that subset as a discovery cohort. Because of strong linkage in the cohort, a few DR-DQ haplotypes were treated as single units for association and clustering. Among some 410 genotyped donors of the cohort, an average of about 220,000 unique TCR beta nucleotide sequences was sequenced per donor, of which about 19% were non-productive.

The cohort consisted of approximately 670 healthy bone marrow donors. At the time of sampling, every cohort member was nominally healthy, though immune exposures that went unrecorded were likely present. The donor tested CMV seropositive and was one of the 289 seropositive cohort members. A peripheral blood sample was collected from each donor, and TCR beta sequencing was performed on peripheral blood mononuclear cells. The Qiagen DNeasy Blood Extraction Kit was used to extract genomic DNA from the blood cell samples. V and J are trimmed by 4 bases and 4 bases, and the gene matches miss 6 bases of the junction. Including the terminal cysteine and phenylalanine, the CDR3 comprises 14 residues. Here the CDR3 DNA is all that survives: 42 bases in frame from base 1. Via the germline V gene, CDR1 is SGHDT and CDR2 YYEEEE. The library was produced with the immunoSEQ multiplex PCR assay. A mixture of 60 forward primers for TCR Vbeta segments and 13 reverse primers for TCR Jbeta segments was used in the multiplex PCR. The CDR3 region of rearranged TCR beta genes was amplified from genomic DNA with a multiplex PCR assay. The amplified TCR beta libraries were sequenced on the Illumina HiSeq System as 87-base-pair reads. The study's processing was this. Across the roughly 670 repertoires, a later analysis counted some 81 million unique TCR beta chains, around 11 million of which were shared by at least two donors. Raw reads were error-corrected and collapsed into unique sequences by a nearest-neighbor algorithm in which closely related sequences were merged to remove PCR and sequencing errors. Alignment of CDR3 sequences to IMGT reference sequences was used to assign V, D and J gene segments. For a sequence to be retained, at least a six-nucleotide match to both a V gene segment and a J gene segment was required. A rearrangement was called productive if the CDR3 had no stop codons and remained in frame with V and J, and every other rearrangement was called non-productive. CDR3 was defined according to IMGT convention as the region running from the second conserved V-encoded cysteine to the conserved J-encoded phenylalanine. The earlier analysis of approximately 500 of the donors excluded sequences that lacked an unambiguous match to a single V gene segment. An earlier analysis of about 590 of the donors classified V segments as functional when productive rearrangements were above 56.7% and as segregating when the standard deviation between donors was above 5%. A statistical classification framework was built to diagnose cytomegalovirus status from the catalog of TCR beta chain sequences. A later analysis assigned V and J genes by comparing TCR nucleotide sequences with IMGT/GENE-DB human TR gene sequences. The TCRdist pipeline was used in a later analysis to assign CDR3 sequences and most-parsimonious VDJ recombination scenarios. In a later analysis, each TCR beta chain was defined by its CDR3 amino acid sequence together with its V-gene family, and reads lacking a unique V-gene family were excluded. A later analysis removed 592 highly shared, low-generation-probability nucleotide sequences to deal with suspected cross-contamination and a sequencing artifact. In a later analysis, a clonal expansion index was calculated for each public chain from normalized within-repertoire ranks of inferred template counts. A later analysis computed generation probabilities with a VDJ recombination model fitted to out-of-frame rearrangements, and checked the results against IGoR. Hypergeometric tests were used in a later analysis to score TCR-TCR, TCR-HLA and TCR-CMV co-occurrence, with a repertoire-size bias correction applied to the TCR pairs. In a later analysis, false discovery rates were estimated by permuting HLA or CMV assignments 20 times. A later analysis grouped co-occurring TCRs with DBSCAN, adding TCRdist sequence similarity when clustering within HLA-allele-positive subsets. Co-occurrence clustering excluded repertoires with fewer than 30,000 or more than 120,000 public chains, plus five with anomalous nucleotide sharing. The table was pulled from immuneACCESS by TCRdb, which kept in-frame rearrangements only. Such tables lose some clones; where checked, under half of the loss comes from unresolved V genes, and the rest has no known cause. Clone size and V and J calls were adopted from that table, with D and trimming inferred from the DNA. This sample gives more than 95,000 clones in total; approximately 74% of them show up just once. The ten largest clones take up 13% to 15% of the sample.

Findings and caveats that apply to the study as a whole: In a later analysis, several top co-occurrence clusters were reported to appear linked to parvovirus B19, influenza, CMV and Epstein-Barr virus. The only immune exposure information available for the cohort was CMV serostatus. While some public TCRs were present in many individuals, most TCR sequences turned up only very rarely across donors. Three of the identified cytomegalovirus-associated TCR beta chains were confirmed in vitro to be specific for cytomegalovirus antigens. In both the original and validation cohorts, the classifier was reported to diagnose cytomegalovirus status with high specificity and sensitivity. Some IMGT-functional V segments, including TRBV6-2 and TRBV6-3, could not be distinguished by the 87-base-pair reads and were therefore excluded. Compared with the approximately 720-donor mean, donors in an Asian-associated ancestry cluster had fewer N-insertions in productive TCRs, according to a later genetic analysis. Sequencing depth was assumed to be roughly uniform across donors in the presence/absence analyses, though that assumption may not hold. According to a later analysis, TCR association rates differed among HLA loci, with DRB1 alleles showing the most associated TCRs and HLA-C alleles showing the fewest. A later analysis found that HLA-associated TCR beta chains were more clonally expanded and had lower generation probabilities than equally common non-associated chains. Correlated functional status among segregating V segments might reflect linkage disequilibrium, but an unknown experimental factor could not be ruled out. A cluster of highly shared sequence variants was judged likely to be a technical artifact of the sequencing pipeline. A later genetic analysis associated a missense DCLRE1C variant with V-gene and J-gene trimming of TCR beta chains, and an independent cohort replicated the association. A further reported finding was that TCR beta sequences accurately predicted the HLA-A and HLA-B alleles for most subjects in the first cohort. When HLA alleles, especially DR and DQ, strongly co-occurred, TCR associations were difficult to assign to individual alleles. In an earlier analysis of several hundred of the donors, most TCR beta V segments were observed in productive rearrangements about 90% or about 30% of the time, broadly matching IMGT annotations. The authors suggested that the approach could potentially be extended to other disease states and immunological phenotypes. A later analysis found that most CMV-associated TCR beta chains appeared HLA-restricted, with HLA associations seemingly driven largely by CMV exposure. A later analysis associated some 17,000 TCR beta sequences with specific HLA alleles at a false discovery rate of 0.05. Only TCR beta chains were sequenced in this cohort, and the absence of alpha or paired-chain data limited detectable features. A total of 150 or so TCR beta chains were listed by the study as associated with cytomegalovirus. HLA typing was unavailable for some donors at each locus, so association tests used only the typed subset. Because counts were too low, about 18 rarely observed V segments, including chromosome 9 orphons, were excluded from the earlier analysis of under 650 of the donors.

This receptor was obtained from a woman aged 70-85 years in good health and CMV-seropositive. Sequencing was carried out using PBMCs. Rearrangement joined TRBV5-6 to TRBJ2-7, and 9 bases in between align with TRBD1. The DNA sequence is TGTGCCAGCAGCGGGGGACAGGGAAGATACGAGCAGTACTTC. This translates into CASSGGQGRYEQYF. Reference TRBV5-6 and TRBJ2-7 genes cover what lies past the CDR3, so the full variable domain is DAGVTQSPTHLIKTRGQQVTLRCSPKSGHDTVSWYQQALGQGPQFIFQYYEEEERQRGNFPDRFSGHQFPNYSSELNVNALLLGDSALYLCASSGGQGRYEQYFGPGTRLTVT.